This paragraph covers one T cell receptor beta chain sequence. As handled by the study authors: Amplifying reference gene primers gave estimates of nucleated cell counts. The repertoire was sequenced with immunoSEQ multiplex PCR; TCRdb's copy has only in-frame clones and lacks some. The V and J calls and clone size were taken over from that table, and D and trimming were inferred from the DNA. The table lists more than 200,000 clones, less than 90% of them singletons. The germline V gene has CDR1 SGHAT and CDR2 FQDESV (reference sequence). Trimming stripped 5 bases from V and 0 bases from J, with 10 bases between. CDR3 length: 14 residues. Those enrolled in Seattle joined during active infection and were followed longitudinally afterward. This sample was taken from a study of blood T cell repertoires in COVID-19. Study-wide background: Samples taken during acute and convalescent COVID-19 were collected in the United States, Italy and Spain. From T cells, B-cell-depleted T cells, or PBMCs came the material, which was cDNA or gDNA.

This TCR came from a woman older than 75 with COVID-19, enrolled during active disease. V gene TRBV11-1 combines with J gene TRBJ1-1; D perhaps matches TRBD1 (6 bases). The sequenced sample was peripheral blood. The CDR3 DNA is TGTGCCAGCAGCAGACAGGTTATGAACACTGAAGCTTTCTTT. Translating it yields CASSRQVMNTEAFF. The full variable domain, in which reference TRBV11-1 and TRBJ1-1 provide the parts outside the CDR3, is EAEVAQSPRYKITEKSQAVAFWCDPISGHATLYWYRQILGQGPELLVQFQDESVVDDSQLPKDRFSAERLKGVDSTLKIQPAELGDSAMYLCASSRQVMNTEAFFGQGTRLTVV.